This TCR beta chain was found in a study of Ad26.COV2.S vaccination and SARS-CoV-2 variants. Points from the study as a whole: Using TCR breadth and depth analyses may have led to underestimated total T cell responses.

Libraries were prepared by immunoSEQ multiplex PCR; TCRdb keeps only in-frame clonotypes and omits some of them. The sample has hundreds of thousands of clones, roughly 90% seen once. With respect to this clone: Antigen: not known.

Regarding treatment: over 15 received Ad26.COV2.S at low or high dose, single or two shots; several received placebo; per-sample allocation not given. Material that was analyzed had been drawn on day 63 after the first vaccine or placebo injection. The specimen was peripheral blood, collected in a trial of Ad26.COV2.S vaccine versus placebo. This TCR was sampled from a person between 18 and 65 years old who received the Ad26.COV2.S COVID-19 vaccine or a placebo.

The CDR3 DNA follows: TGTGCCACCAGTGATTTTGGCTGGTTCCTGTTCTTC. Its protein is CATSDFGWFLFF. The chain is built from TRBV24-1 and TRBJ2-1; D gene ambiguous. V was shortened by 1 base and J by 15 bases, with 12 bases between the two germline ends. This CDR3 comprises 12 residues. Per the germline V gene, CDR1 is KGHDR and CDR2 is SFDVKD.